The 26 T cell receptor beta chains in this list originate from one sample, sequenced in a study of T cell repertoires in cytomegalovirus infection (dated by TCRdb to between 2018 and 2020). The treatment or condition label, as the study defines it: in vitro stimulation with specific CMV peptide epitopes to enrich CMV-specific T cells. This sample was sequenced with an Illumina HiSeq 1500. The public reads were reanalyzed by TCRdb: fastp trimming at Q25, MiXCR alignment, in-frame beta chains only. For every CDR3 protein sequence, its rows merge into one entry that carries the most common genes and DNA. For this sample the table gives hundreds of thousands of distinct CDR3 sequences, of which around 29% were detected only once. The top ten constitute roughly 20% of the sample. For these TCRs, the target antigens are not known. The source material was cultured PBMCs, sampled from culture after CMV antigen stimulation. Receptors originate from a human donor in good health (CMV status not recorded). Some clones in this sample may be carry-over from other donors' samples.

This chain joins TRBV19 and TRBJ1-1; no firm D call. V was cut by 11 bases and J by 0 bases, with 25 bases left in between. CDR3 size: 17 residues. The germline gives CDR1 LNHDA, CDR2 SQIVND (reference sequence). The CDR3 nucleotides are TGTGCCGGCAAAGGGCAGCCTTATGATTTCATGAACACTGAAGCTTTCTTT. Amino acids: CAGKGQPYDFMNTEAFF.

This clonotype came up a few times. The CDR3 here is CASSYGGAEKLFF. Written as DNA, the CDR3 is TGTGCCAGCAGCTACGGTGGGGCGGAAAAACTGTTTTTT. The chain carries TRBV11-2 and TRBJ1-4; a possible D gene is TRBD1 (5 bases). Per germline, CDR1 SGHAT and CDR2 FQNNGV. V was cut by 4 bases and J by 8 bases, with 11 bases left in between. The CDR3 length is 13 residues.

Only a few counts were recorded for this clonotype. The chain carries TRBV18 and TRBJ2-1; tentative D call: TRBD2 (5 bases). Trimming took off 10 bases at V and 5 bases at J, with 15 bases between the two ends. Germline CDR1 and CDR2: KGHSH and LQKENI. This CDR3 comprises 13 residues. The DNA for the CDR3 is TGTGCCACCCGGAGTGGGAGTGACAATGAGCAGTTCTTC. Its protein is CATRSGSDNEQFF.

The chain links TRBV6-6 to TRBJ2-3; 9 bases are a match to TRBD1. The ends lost 0 bases at V and 4 bases at J; junction bases unmatched: 5. The CDR3 is made up of 16 amino acids. Germline assignment: CDR1 MNHNY and CDR2 SVGAGI (reference sequence). CDR3 amino acids: CASSYSGTGIADTQYF. CDR3 bases: TGTGCCAGCAGTTACTCCGGGACAGGGATTGCAGATACGCAGTATTTT.

This chain joins TRBV7-3 and TRBJ2-1, with D possibly being TRBD2 (5 bases). The V gene's germline CDR1 is SGHTA and CDR2 FQGTGA. The V end lost 1 base, the J end lost 4 bases, and 17 bases lay between the germline ends. There are 17 residues in the CDR3. The CDR3 bases are TGTGCCAGCAGCTTAAGGGTATCGGAGGTGGGTTACAATGAGCAGTTCTTC. This gives the protein CASSLRVSEVGYNEQFF.

The chain uses TRBV15 and TRBJ1-5; no reliable D call. This CDR3 has 15 amino acids. Looked up from germline, CDR1 is LNHNV and CDR2 is YYDKDF (reference sequence). V lost 0 bases and J lost 1, with 7 bases in between. Here the CDR3 DNA reads TGTGCCACCAGCAGAGATTCCTGGAGCAATCAGCCCCAGCATTTT. Translation: CATSRDSWSNQPQHF.

This chain links TRBV2 with TRBJ1-6; 8 bases align to TRBD1. Germline trimming cut 6 bases from V and 7 bases from J; bases unmatched to any gene: 5. The CDR3 is made up of 14 amino acids. Per the germline V gene, CDR1 is SNHLY and CDR2 is FYNNEI. CDR3 DNA: TGTGCCAGCAGCCGGACAGGGTTAAATTCACCCCTCCACTTT. Amino acids: CASSRTGLNSPLHF. The full variable domain, rest sourced from reference TRBV2 and TRBJ1-6, is EPEVTQTPSHQVTQMGQEVILRCVPISNHLYFYWYRQILGQKVEFLVSFYNNEISEKSEIFDDQFSVERPDGSNFTLKIRSTKLEDSAMYFCASSRTGLNSPLHFGNGTRLTVT.

This clonotype showed up just a few times. The chain carries TRBV7-8 and TRBJ2-1, with 9 bases that match TRBD2. The germline CDR1 and CDR2 sequences are SGHVS and FQNEAQ. After removal of 1 base from V and 1 base from J, the junction contained 8 bases not matched to a gene. The CDR3 extends over 18 amino acids. In nucleotides, the CDR3 is TGTGCCAGCAGCTTAGAGATATTAGCGGGAGTGTCCTACAATGAGCAGTTCTTC. This gives the protein CASSLEILAGVSYNEQFF. The complete variable domain, with remaining parts taken from reference TRBV7-8 and TRBJ2-1, reads GAGVSQSPRYKVAKRGQDVALRCDPISGHVSLFWYQQALGQGPEFLTYFQNEAQLDKSGLPSDRFFAERPEGSVSTLKIQRTQQEDSAVYLCASSLEILAGVSYNEQFFGPGTRLTVL.

In its sample, this clonotype was seen many times. This chain links TRBV7-3 with TRBJ2-5, with 10 positions matching TRBD1. Per the germline V gene, CDR1 is SGHTA and CDR2 is FQGTGA. The CDR3 runs 17 residues. The junction had 8 bases not matched to a gene; V was cut back by 1 base and J by 3 bases. CDR3 residues: CASSLKAPGTGEETQYF. The CDR3 nucleotides are TGTGCCAGCAGCTTAAAGGCCCCTGGGACAGGGGAAGAGACCCAGTACTTC.

The genes are TRBV27 and TRBJ1-1; no reliable D call. The CDR3 is 14 residues long. Germline V gives CDR1 MNHEY, CDR2 SMNVEV (reference sequence). V lost 4 bases to trimming and J lost 0 bases, with 9 bases between them. The CDR3 DNA is TGTGCCAGCAGTTCCGCGGGGATGAACACTGAAGCTTTCTTT. As protein: CASSSAGMNTEAFF.

In this sample, this clonotype turned up many times. The gene calls are TRBV7-8 and TRBJ2-1; D gene ambiguous. Germline-derived CDR1 and CDR2 are SGHVS and FQNEAQ. The CDR3 runs to 16 residues. V was cut by 1 base and J by 0 bases, with 10 bases left in between. The DNA for the CDR3 is TGTGCCAGCAGCTTAGAGGGCGCCTACTCCTACAATGAGCAGTTCTTC. It specifies CASSLEGAYSYNEQFF. The full variable domain, completed using reference TRBV7-8 and TRBJ2-1, is GAGVSQSPRYKVAKRGQDVALRCDPISGHVSLFWYQQALGQGPEFLTYFQNEAQLDKSGLPSDRFFAERPEGSVSTLKIQRTQQEDSAVYLCASSLEGAYSYNEQFFGPGTRLTVL.

This clonotype was observed a few times. Written as DNA, the CDR3 is TGTGCCACCAGCAGAGATCTAGCCCAGCCCCAGCATTTT. This codes for CATSRDLAQPQHF. The genes are TRBV15 and TRBJ1-5; no firm D call. Between the trimmed V and J ends, which lost 0 bases and 7 bases, there was a span of 7 bases. The CDR3 runs to 13 residues. The germline gives CDR1 LNHNV, CDR2 YYDKDF (reference sequence).

This sequence joins TRBV11-2 and TRBJ2-7; D may correspond to TRBD1 or TRBD2 (5 bases each). Trimming cost V 6 bases and J 0 bases, with 15 bases left between them. CDR1 and CDR2 (germline): SGHAT, FQNNGV. This CDR3 is 15 amino acids long. CDR3 region: CASRQPGRYSYEQYF. The CDR3 DNA follows: TGTGCCAGCAGACAACCGGGACGGTACTCCTACGAGCAGTACTTC.

This sequence joins TRBV20-1 and TRBJ2-3, with 7 bases lining up with TRBD2. The length of the CDR3 is 13 residues. Germline CDR1 and CDR2: DFQATT and SNEGSKA (reference sequence). The V segment lost 5 bases and the J segment 4 bases; nucleotides outside the gene matches: 6. The CDR3 sequence: CSAQGLVADTQYF. CDR3 nucleotides: TGCAGTGCTCAAGGACTAGTAGCAGATACGCAGTATTTT.

This clonotype appeared a few times. This chain links TRBV2 with TRBJ1-6; 7 bases are a match to TRBD1. Germline V gene sequence: CDR1 SNHLY, CDR2 FYNNEI. The CDR3 runs to 15 residues. J lost 6 bases, V lost 5 bases, and 7 bases had no gene match. The CDR3 protein is CASSLTGALNSPLHF. Written as DNA, the CDR3 is TGTGCCAGCAGTTTAACAGGGGCCCTTAATTCACCCCTCCACTTT.

This clonotype was observed a handful of times. This chain uses TRBV7-9 with TRBJ2-7; D gene uncertain. Germline V lookup: CDR1 SEHNR, CDR2 FQNEAQ (reference sequence). V was pared by 4 bases and J by 2 bases, with 9 bases between. CDR3 length: 13 amino acids. The CDR3 region is CASSSAGAYEQYF. The CDR3 DNA sequence: TGTGCCAGCAGCTCAGCAGGCGCCTACGAGCAGTACTTC.

The rearrangement uses TRBV7-9 and TRBJ2-7; the D gene is possibly TRBD1 (6 bases). Per the germline V gene, CDR1 is SEHNR and CDR2 is FQNEAQ (reference sequence). CDR3 size: 15 residues. The ends were cut back, 6 bases at V and 3 bases at J, with 18 bases in the middle. The CDR3: CASRAFLGANYEQYF. DNA for the CDR3: TGTGCCAGCAGGGCCTTTTTGGGGGCTAACTACGAGCAGTACTTC.

V and J are TRBV5-4 and TRBJ2-1, with 8 bases identical to TRBD2. Germline-derived CDR1 and CDR2 are SGHNT and YYREEE (reference sequence). V dropped 3 bases and J dropped 4; count of bases not matched to a gene: 21. The CDR3 runs to 20 residues. CDR3 nucleotide sequence: TGTGCCAGCAGCTCGGGCTCAGGGGTAGCGGGGTCCATCCAGTACAATGAGCAGTTCTTC. Translated, it gives CASSSGSGVAGSIQYNEQFF.

The V gene is TRBV7-3, the J gene TRBJ2-1, with D tentatively TRBD2 (6 bases). Trimming took 5 bases from V and 5 from J, leaving 22 bases between them. The germline V gene has CDR1 SGHTA and CDR2 FQGTGA. CDR3 length equals 17 residues. CDR3 nucleotides: TGTGCCAGCAGCCCGAGTTCCGGAGGGCTCGGGGACAATGAGCAGTTCTTC. Amino acids: CASSPSSGGLGDNEQFF.

V is TRBV7-2 and J is TRBJ2-3, with D hard to call. The length of the CDR3 is 13 residues. Trimming took 3 bases from V and 4 from J, leaving 8 bases between them. The germline V gene has CDR1 SGHTA and CDR2 FQGNSA. CDR3 sequence reads: CASSLKGADTQYF. The CDR3 DNA reads TGTGCCAGCAGCTTGAAGGGCGCAGATACGCAGTATTTT.

The V call is TRBV6-5, the J call TRBJ1-6; D remains unclear. This CDR3 region has 14 residues. V dropped 5 bases and J dropped 7 bases, with 12 bases sitting between them. Germline lookup yields CDR1 MNHEY and CDR2 SVGAGI. CDR3 coding DNA: TGTGCCAGCAGTCCAACAACCGCCAATTCACCCCTCCACTTT. Protein sequence: CASSPTTANSPLHF.

V gene TRBV6-6 combines with J gene TRBJ1-5; D is ambiguous. V lost 6 bases and J 6 bases, leaving 12 bases between the germline ends. This CDR3 comprises 13 residues. The germline gives CDR1 MNHNY, CDR2 SVGAGI (reference sequence). The CDR3 DNA reads TGTGCCAGCAGCCCGGAAGGCGGTCAGCCCCAGCATTTT. It encodes CASSPEGGQPQHF.

CDR3 amino acids: CASSEGTSGNEQFF. DNA for the CDR3: TGTGCCAGCTCAGAGGGGACTAGCGGGAATGAGCAGTTCTTC. V is TRBV18 and J is TRBJ2-1; 12 nucleotides line up with TRBD2. The length of the CDR3 is 14 residues. Germline CDR1 KGHSH, CDR2 LQKENI. The V and J ends lost 5 bases and 7 bases, in that order; junction bases with no gene match: 3.

This clonotype was detected only a few times. The rearrangement uses TRBV7-6 and TRBJ2-1; 9 nucleotides line up with TRBD2. From germline, CDR1 is SGHVS and CDR2 FNYEAQ. CDR3 size: 16 residues. V trimming: 5 bases; J trimming: 6 bases; junction bases outside the gene matches: 11. The CDR3 DNA follows: TGTGCCAGCAGCCCAACGCCGGGACTAGCCATCAATGAGCAGTTCTTC. This translates into CASSPTPGLAINEQFF.

The chain has TRBV19 and TRBJ1-6; D is uncertain. The germline V gene encodes CDR1 LNHDA and CDR2 SQIVND (reference sequence). The CDR3 is 13 amino acids. This CDR3 is CASGETANSPLHF. Written as DNA, the CDR3 is TGTGCGTCTGGTGAGACCGCGAATTCACCCCTCCACTTT.

V is TRBV7-2 and J is TRBJ2-6; the match to TRBD2 covers 12 bases. V shed 7 bases and J 4 bases; nucleotides not matched to a gene: 14. The CDR3 contains 19 residues. CDR1 is SGHTA, CDR2 FQGNSA, per germline. CDR3 protein: CASNQGILAGGPGANVLTF. The CDR3 nucleotides are TGTGCCAGCAACCAGGGGATACTAGCGGGAGGACCGGGGGCCAACGTCCTGACTTTC. Based on the CDR3 plus reference TRBV7-2 and TRBJ2-6, the full variable domain is GAGVSQSPSNKVTEKGKDVELRCDPISGHTALYWYRQSLGQGLEFLIYFQGNSAPDKSGLPSDRFSAERTGGSVSTLTIQRTQQEDSAVYLCASNQGILAGGPGANVLTFGAGSRLTVL.